Following are 14 T cell receptor beta chains from one sample sequenced in a study of shared clonotypes between healthy human individuals. Sequencing used immunoSEQ multiplex PCR; TCRdb keeps in-frame clones, though not all of them. The data show about 2 million clones, 85% to 95% seen once. Sequencing was done on a sample of naive CD4+ T cells sorted from blood. Regarding subset: CD45RA+ positively selected. Receptor source: a man aged 18 to 29 in good health.

The J gene is TRBJ2-3, the V gene TRBV7-3, with 10 bases that match TRBD2. J was trimmed by 4 bases and V by 5 bases; bases with no gene match: 6. The CDR3 sequence is 15 residues long. Per the germline V gene, CDR1 is SGHTA and CDR2 is FQGTGA. CDR3 residues: CASSPSGGAADTQYF. Written as DNA, the CDR3 is TGTGCCAGCAGCCCGAGCGGGGGGGCCGCAGATACGCAGTATTTT.

This chain uses TRBV6-5 with TRBJ1-2; possible D gene TRBD1, 5 bases. The V end lost 6 bases, the J end lost 4 bases, and 12 bases lay between the germline ends. The CDR3 consists of 13 residues. CDR1 MNHEY and CDR2 SVGAGI come from the germline V gene. CDR3 nucleotides: TGTGCCAGCAGCCCCTCTCAGGGCTATGGCTACACCTTC. It yields the protein CASSPSQGYGYTF.

The J gene is TRBJ1-6, the V gene TRBV30; 7 bases line up with TRBD1. CDR1 is GTSNPN and CDR2 is SVGIG in the germline V gene (reference sequence). The length of the CDR3 is 16 residues. V shed 7 bases and J 9 bases; nucleotides not matched to a gene: 18. CDR3: CASGTATRSSFSPLHF. The DNA of the CDR3 is TGTGCCTCCGGGACAGCCACAAGGAGTTCTTTTTCACCCCTCCACTTT.

V usage is TRBV6-5 and J usage is TRBJ2-3, with D perhaps being TRBD1 or TRBD2 (5 bases each). V was clipped by 6 bases and J by 1 base, with 14 bases between them. Per germline, CDR1 MNHEY and CDR2 SVGAGI. The CDR3 is made up of 15 amino acids. The CDR3, as DNA: TGTGCCAGCAGGTCCGGGACCGTTGGCACAGATACGCAGTATTTT. It yields the protein CASRSGTVGTDTQYF.

The rearrangement joins TRBV7-8 to TRBJ2-7; 10 bases line up with TRBD1. With 1 base clipped from V and 4 bases from J, the junction kept 10 bases outside the gene matches. CDR1 is SGHVS and CDR2 is FQNEAQ in the germline V gene. The CDR3 contains 17 residues. CDR3 sequence: CASSLEIGQGVSYEQYF. In DNA, the CDR3 is TGTGCCAGCAGCTTAGAGATAGGACAGGGGGTCTCTTACGAGCAGTACTTC. The variable domain in full, with the rest retrieved from reference TRBV7-8 and TRBJ2-7, is GAGVSQSPRYKVAKRGQDVALRCDPISGHVSLFWYQQALGQGPEFLTYFQNEAQLDKSGLPSDRFFAERPEGSVSTLKIQRTQQEDSAVYLCASSLEIGQGVSYEQYFGPGTRLTVT.

This chain's CDR3 is CASSGQITGELFF. The CDR3 DNA reads as TGTGCCAGCAGTGGACAGATCACCGGGGAGCTGTTTTTT. The chain couples TRBV2 to TRBJ2-2; D is possibly TRBD1 (5 bases). This CDR3 comprises 13 residues. Germline V gives CDR1 SNHLY, CDR2 FYNNEI. With 4 bases removed from V and 4 bases from J, the gap between germline ends came to 7 bases. Full variable domain (rest looked up from reference TRBV2 and TRBJ2-2): EPEVTQTPSHQVTQMGQEVILRCVPISNHLYFYWYRQILGQKVEFLVSFYNNEISEKSEIFDDQFSVERPDGSNFTLKIRSTKLEDSAMYFCASSGQITGELFFGEGSRLTVL.

To note about this clone: The sample has other DNA sequences that encode this CDR3 too. The V and J genes are TRBV19 and TRBJ2-7; 8 nucleotides match TRBD2. V trimming: 3 bases; J trimming: 1 base; junction bases outside the gene matches: 2. CDR1 and CDR2 (germline): LNHDA, SQIVND (reference sequence). The CDR3 is 14 amino acids. The CDR3 DNA is TGTGCCAGTAGTATTAGCGGGGTATCCTACGAGCAGTACTTC. It translates to CASSISGVSYEQYF.

The chain couples TRBV25-1 to TRBJ2-3; D not resolved. Trimming took off 6 bases at V and 3 bases at J, with 16 bases between the two ends. The CDR3 runs 15 residues. Looked up from germline, CDR1 is MGHDK and CDR2 is SYGVNS. CDR3 region: CASSDQILGTDTQYF. CDR3 coding DNA: TGTGCCAGCAGCGACCAAATCTTGGGGACAGATACGCAGTATTTT.

CDR3 nucleotide sequence: TGCAGTCCCGAAAGGAAGTATGGCTACACCTTC. Protein: CSPERKYGYTF. V usage is TRBV20-1 and J usage is TRBJ1-2; D is undetermined. The germline gives CDR1 DFQATT, CDR2 SNEGSKA (reference sequence). The V and J ends lost 8 bases and 5 bases respectively, with 12 bases between them. The CDR3 runs to 11 residues.

This chain links TRBV5-4 with TRBJ1-5, with a weak D call TRBD1 (5 bases). The V and J ends lost 0 bases and 7 bases respectively, with 11 bases between them. This CDR3 comprises 14 residues. Germline-derived CDR1 and CDR2 are SGHNT and YYREEE (reference sequence). CDR3 coding DNA: TGTGCCAGCAGCTTGGGGTTAGGGGCCCAGCCCCAGCATTTT. Translated: CASSLGLGAQPQHF.

The CDR3 spells CASSLSGTGPTYEQYF. Written as DNA, the CDR3 is TGTGCCAGCAGCTTATCGGGTACAGGGCCCACCTACGAGCAGTACTTC. V gene TRBV11-1 combines with J gene TRBJ2-7; TRBD1 might be the D (6 bases). V dropped 2 bases and J dropped 2 bases, with 16 bases sitting between them. In germline, CDR1 is SGHAT, CDR2 FQDESV (reference sequence). The length of the CDR3 is 16 residues.

The V and J genes are TRBV10-3 and TRBJ2-7, with D tentatively TRBD1 or TRBD2 (5 bases each). Trimming took off 9 bases at V and 1 base at J, with 16 bases between the two ends. CDR1 ENHRY and CDR2 SYGVKD come from the germline V gene. The CDR3 length is 14 residues. The CDR3 sequence: CAINRDVGSYEQYF. The CDR3 coding sequence is TGTGCCATTAACCGGGACGTCGGATCCTACGAGCAGTACTTC.

Concerning this clone itself: Being one base from a much bigger clone, this may be a read error. J is TRBJ2-1 and V is TRBV7-2, with no clear D. The V gene's germline CDR1 is SGHTA and CDR2 FQGNSA. This CDR3 has 11 residues. V lost 2 bases and J lost 9, with 5 bases in between. CDR3 region: CASSLWAEQFF. DNA for the CDR3: TGTGCCAGCAGCTTATGGGCTGAGCAGTTCTTC.

V usage is TRBV6-1 and J usage is TRBJ1-3; the D is unclear. The CDR3 runs to 14 residues. Trimming took off 4 bases at V and 0 bases at J, with 7 bases between the two ends. Germline V lookup: CDR1 MNHNS, CDR2 SASEGT. In DNA, the CDR3 is TGTGCCAGCAGTGGGGCAGTCTCTGGAAACACCATATATTTT. It yields the protein CASSGAVSGNTIYF.